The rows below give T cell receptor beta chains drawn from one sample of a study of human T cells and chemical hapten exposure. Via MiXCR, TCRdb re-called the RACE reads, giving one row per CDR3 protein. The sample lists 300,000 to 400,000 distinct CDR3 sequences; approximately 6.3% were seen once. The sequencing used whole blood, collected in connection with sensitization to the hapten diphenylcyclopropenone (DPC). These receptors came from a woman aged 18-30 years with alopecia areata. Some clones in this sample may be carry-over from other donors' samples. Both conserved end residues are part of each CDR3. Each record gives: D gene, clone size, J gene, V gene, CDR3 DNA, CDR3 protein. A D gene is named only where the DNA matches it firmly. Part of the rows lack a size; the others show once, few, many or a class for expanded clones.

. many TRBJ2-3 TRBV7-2 TGTGCCAGCAGTTTTAAGGGTACAGATACGCAGTATTTT CASSFKGTDTQYF
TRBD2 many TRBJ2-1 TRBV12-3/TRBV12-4 TGTGCCAGCAGTTTAACTAGCGGGGGGGCGGATGAGCAGTTCTTC CASSLTSGGADEQFF
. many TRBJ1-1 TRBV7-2 TGTGCCAGCAGCTTGGTGCAGAGCCTGAACACTGAAGCTTTCTTT CASSLVQSLNTEAFF
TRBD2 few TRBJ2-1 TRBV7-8 TGTGCCAGCAGGTCTACTGCGGGAGAGGAGCAGTTCTTC CASRSTAGEEQFF
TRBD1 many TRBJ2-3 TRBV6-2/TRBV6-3 TGTGCCAGCAGTTACTCCAGACAGGGGAACGCAGATACGCAGTATTTT CASSYSRQGNADTQYF
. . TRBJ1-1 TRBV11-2 TGTGCCAGCAGCGCACCCAGACCCCTCACTGAAGCTTTCTTT CASSAPRPLTEAFF
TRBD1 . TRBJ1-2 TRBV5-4 TGTGCCAGCAGCACGGGACAGGGCACGGAGGGCTATGGCTACACCTTC CASSTGQGTEGYGYTF
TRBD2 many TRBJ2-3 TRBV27 TGTGCCAGCAGTCTGGGACTAGCGGGGGTCAGGCAGGGAGATACGCAGTATTTT CASSLGLAGVRQGDTQYF
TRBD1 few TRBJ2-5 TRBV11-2 TGTGCCAGCAGCTTCAGACAGGGGATATCTGAGACCCAGTACTTC CASSFRQGISETQYF
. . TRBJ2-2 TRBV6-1 TGTGCCATTCGGAACACCGGGGAGCTGTTTTTT CAIRNTGELFF
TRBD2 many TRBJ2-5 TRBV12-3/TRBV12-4 TGTGCCAGCAGCTCCCCGGGACTAGCTGAGACCCAGTACTTC CASSSPGLAETQYF
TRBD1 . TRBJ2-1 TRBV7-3 TGTGCCAGCAGCGAAGACAGGGGGTCCTACAATGAGCAGTTCTTC CASSEDRGSYNEQFF
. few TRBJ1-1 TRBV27 TGTGCCAGCAGTTTAGTCAGGACAGCCTCGCCCGCGAACACTGAAGCTTTCTTT CASSLVRTASPANTEAFF
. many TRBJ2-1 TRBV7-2 TGTGCCAGCAGCTTACGCTATGAGCAGTTCTTC CASSLRYEQFF
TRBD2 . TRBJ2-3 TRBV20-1 TGCAGTGCGGCACCCCCGGGACTAGCTGAAGATACGCAGTATTTT CSAAPPGLAEDTQYF
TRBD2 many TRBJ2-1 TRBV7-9 TGTGCCAGCAGTCAACTAGCGGGGGGGACTGAGCAGTTCTTC CASSQLAGGTEQFF
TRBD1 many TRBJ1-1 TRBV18 TGTGCCAGCTCAGCGACAGGGGGCCACACTGAAGCTTTCTTT CASSATGGHTEAFF
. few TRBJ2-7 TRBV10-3 TGTGCCATCAGCTTCAGGGGAATAAGCTCCTACGAGCAGTACTTC CAISFRGISSYEQYF
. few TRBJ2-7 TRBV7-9 TGTGCCAGCAGCTTAGGAGCCGCGGGGACCGTCGCCTACGAGCAGTACTTC CASSLGAAGTVAYEQYF
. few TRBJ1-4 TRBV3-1 TGTGCCAGCAGCTTAATTTCCGGGACCCGAGGCGAAAAACTGTTTTTT CASSLISGTRGEKLFF
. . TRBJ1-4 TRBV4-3 TGCGCCAGCAGTCGTCTACTTGGGAGGGAAGATGAAAAACTGTTTTTT CASSRLLGREDEKLFF
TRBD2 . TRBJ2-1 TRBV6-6 TGTGCCAGCAGTTACTACGGACTAGCGGGGTGGAATGAGCAGTTCTTC CASSYYGLAGWNEQFF
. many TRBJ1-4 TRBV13 TGTGCCAGCAGCTCGGGCCTGGGAGAAAAACTGTTTTTT CASSSGLGEKLFF
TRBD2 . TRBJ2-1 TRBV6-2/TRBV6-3 TGTGCCAGCAGTCCCGGGACTAGGGACTACAATGAGCAGTTCTTC CASSPGTRDYNEQFF
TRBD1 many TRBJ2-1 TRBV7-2 TGTGCCAGCAGCTTCGGACAGGGCTCCTACAATGAGCAGTTCTTC CASSFGQGSYNEQFF
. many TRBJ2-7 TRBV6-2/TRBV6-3 TGTGCCAGCAGTTACTCGAGGTCGGCCGGGCGCAGAGCCTACGAGCAGTACTTC CASSYSRSAGRRAYEQYF
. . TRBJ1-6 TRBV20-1 TGCAGTGCTAGAGATCCCAGGGCGGATAATTCACCCCTCCACTTT CSARDPRADNSPLHF